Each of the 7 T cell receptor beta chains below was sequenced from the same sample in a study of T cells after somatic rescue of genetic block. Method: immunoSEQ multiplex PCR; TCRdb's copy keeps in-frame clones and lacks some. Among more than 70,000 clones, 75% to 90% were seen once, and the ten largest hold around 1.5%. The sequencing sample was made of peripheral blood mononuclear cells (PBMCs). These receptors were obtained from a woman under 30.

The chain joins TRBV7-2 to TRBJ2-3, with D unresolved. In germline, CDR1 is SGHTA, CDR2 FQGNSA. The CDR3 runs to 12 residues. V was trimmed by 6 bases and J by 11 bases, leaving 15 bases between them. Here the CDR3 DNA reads TGTGCCAGCAGTGCCTTATTTGAAGAGCAGTATTTT. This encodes CASSALFEEQYF.

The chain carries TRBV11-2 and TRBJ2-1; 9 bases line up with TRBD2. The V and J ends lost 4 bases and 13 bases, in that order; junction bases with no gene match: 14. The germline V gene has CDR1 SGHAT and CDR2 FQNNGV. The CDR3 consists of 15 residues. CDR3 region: CASSYSGTSRGEQFF. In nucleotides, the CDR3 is TGTGCCAGCAGCTACTCCGGGACTAGCCGGGGGGAACAGTTCTTC. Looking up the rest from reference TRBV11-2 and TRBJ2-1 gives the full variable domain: EAGVAQSPRYKIIEKRQSVAFWCNPISGHATLYWYQQILGQGPKLLIQFQNNGVVDDSQLPKDRFSAERLKGVDSTLKIQPAKLEDSAVYLCASSYSGTSRGEQFFGPGTRLTVL.

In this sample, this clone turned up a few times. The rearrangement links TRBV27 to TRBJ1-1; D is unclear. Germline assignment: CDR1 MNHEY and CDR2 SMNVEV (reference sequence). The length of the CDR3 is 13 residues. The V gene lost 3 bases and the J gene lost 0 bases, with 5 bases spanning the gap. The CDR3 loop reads CASSFGLNTEAFF. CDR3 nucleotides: TGTGCCAGCAGTTTCGGGTTGAACACTGAAGCTTTCTTT.

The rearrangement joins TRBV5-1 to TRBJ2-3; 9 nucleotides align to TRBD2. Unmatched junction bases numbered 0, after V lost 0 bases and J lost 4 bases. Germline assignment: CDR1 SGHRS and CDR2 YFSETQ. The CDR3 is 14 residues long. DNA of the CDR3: TGCGCCAGCAGCTTGGCTAGCGGGGCAGATACGCAGTATTTT. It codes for CASSLASGADTQYF.

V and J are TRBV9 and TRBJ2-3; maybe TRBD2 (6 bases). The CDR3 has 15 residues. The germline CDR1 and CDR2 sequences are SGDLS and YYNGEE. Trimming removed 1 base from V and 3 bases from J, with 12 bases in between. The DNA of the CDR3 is TGTGCCAGCAGCGTACGGCGGGATGTGACAGATACGCAGTATTTT. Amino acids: CASSVRRDVTDTQYF. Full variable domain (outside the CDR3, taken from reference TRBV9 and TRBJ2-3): DSGVTQTPKHLITATGQRVTLRCSPRSGDLSVYWYQQSLDQGLQFLIQYYNGEERAKGNILERFSAQQFPDLHSELNLSSLELGDSALYFCASSVRRDVTDTQYFGPGTRLTVL.

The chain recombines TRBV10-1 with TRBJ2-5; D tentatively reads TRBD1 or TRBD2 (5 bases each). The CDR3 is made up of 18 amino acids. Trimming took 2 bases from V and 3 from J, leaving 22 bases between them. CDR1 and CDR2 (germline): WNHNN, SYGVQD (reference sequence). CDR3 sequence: CASSEPQVGGRLKETQYF. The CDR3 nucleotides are TGCGCCAGCAGTGAGCCACAGGTTGGGGGAAGGCTAAAAGAGACCCAGTACTTC.

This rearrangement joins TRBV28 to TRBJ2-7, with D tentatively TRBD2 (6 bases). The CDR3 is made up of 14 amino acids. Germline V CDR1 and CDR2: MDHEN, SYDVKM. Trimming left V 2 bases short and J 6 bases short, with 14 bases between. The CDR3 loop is CASSLVGGVGEQYF. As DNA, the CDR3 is TGTGCCAGCAGTTTAGTTGGAGGGGTTGGCGAGCAGTACTTC.